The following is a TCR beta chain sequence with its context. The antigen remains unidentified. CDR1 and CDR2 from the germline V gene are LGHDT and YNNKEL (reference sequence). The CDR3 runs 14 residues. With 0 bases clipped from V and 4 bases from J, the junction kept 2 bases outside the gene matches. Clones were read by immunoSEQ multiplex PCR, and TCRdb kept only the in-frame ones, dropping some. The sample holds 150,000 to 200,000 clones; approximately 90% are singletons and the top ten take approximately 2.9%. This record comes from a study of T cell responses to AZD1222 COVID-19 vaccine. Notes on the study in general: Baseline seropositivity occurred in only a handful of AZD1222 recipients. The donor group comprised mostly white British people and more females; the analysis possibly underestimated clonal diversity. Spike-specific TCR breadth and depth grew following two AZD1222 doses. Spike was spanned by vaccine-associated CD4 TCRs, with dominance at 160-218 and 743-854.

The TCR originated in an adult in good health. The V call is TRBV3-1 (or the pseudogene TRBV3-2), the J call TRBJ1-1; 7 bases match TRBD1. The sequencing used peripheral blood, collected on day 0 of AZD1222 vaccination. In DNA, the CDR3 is TGTGCCAGCAGCCAAGAAAACAGGGGCACTGAAGCTTTCTTT. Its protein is CASSQENRGTEAFF.